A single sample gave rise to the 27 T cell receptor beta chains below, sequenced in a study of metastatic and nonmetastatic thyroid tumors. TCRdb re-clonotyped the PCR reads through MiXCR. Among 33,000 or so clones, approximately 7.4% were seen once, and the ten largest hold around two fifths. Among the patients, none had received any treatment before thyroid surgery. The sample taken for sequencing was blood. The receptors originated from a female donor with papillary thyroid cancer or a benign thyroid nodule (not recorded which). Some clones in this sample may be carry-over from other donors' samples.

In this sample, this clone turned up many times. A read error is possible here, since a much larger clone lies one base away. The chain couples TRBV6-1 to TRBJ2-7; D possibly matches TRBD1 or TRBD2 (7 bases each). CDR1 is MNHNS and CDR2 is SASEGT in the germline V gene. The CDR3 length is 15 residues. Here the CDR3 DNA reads TGTGCCAGCAGTCCCGAGGGAGGGGGCTTTTACGGGCAGTACTTC. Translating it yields CASSPEGGGFYGQYF.

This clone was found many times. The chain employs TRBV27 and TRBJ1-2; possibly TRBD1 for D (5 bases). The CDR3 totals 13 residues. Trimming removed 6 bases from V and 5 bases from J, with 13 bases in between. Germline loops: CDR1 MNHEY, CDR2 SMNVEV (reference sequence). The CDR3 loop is CASSSVEGYGYTF. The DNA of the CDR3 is TGTGCCAGCAGCAGTGTGGAGGGGTATGGCTACACCTTC.

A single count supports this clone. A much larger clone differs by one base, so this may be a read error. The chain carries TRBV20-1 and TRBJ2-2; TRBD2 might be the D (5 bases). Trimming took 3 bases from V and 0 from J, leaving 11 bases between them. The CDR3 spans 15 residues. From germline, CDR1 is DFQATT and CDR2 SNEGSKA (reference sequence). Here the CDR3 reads CSARERLSNTGELFF. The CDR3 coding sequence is TGCAGTGCTAGGGAAAGACTATCGAACACCGGGGAGCTGTTTTTT.

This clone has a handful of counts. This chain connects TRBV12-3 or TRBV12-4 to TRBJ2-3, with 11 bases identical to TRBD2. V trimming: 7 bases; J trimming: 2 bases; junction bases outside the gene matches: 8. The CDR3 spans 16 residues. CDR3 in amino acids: CASTLGLAVYTDTQYF. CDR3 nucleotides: TGTGCCAGCACCCTGGGACTAGCGGTATACACAGATACGCAGTATTTT.

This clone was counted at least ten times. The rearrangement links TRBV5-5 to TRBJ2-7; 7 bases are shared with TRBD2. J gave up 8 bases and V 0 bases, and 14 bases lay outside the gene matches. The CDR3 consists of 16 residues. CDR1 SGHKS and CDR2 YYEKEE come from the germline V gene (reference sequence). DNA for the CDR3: TGTGCCAGCAGCTTGGGGCCAGAGCGGGGAGCTTACAAGCAGTACTTC. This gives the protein CASSLGPERGAYKQYF.

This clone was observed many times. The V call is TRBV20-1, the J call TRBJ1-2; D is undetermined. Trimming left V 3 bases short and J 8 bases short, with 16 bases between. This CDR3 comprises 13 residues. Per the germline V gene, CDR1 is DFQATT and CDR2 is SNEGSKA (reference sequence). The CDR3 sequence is CSARDGSAGGYTF. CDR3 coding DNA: TGCAGTGCTAGGGATGGGTCTGCGGGGGGCTACACCTTC.

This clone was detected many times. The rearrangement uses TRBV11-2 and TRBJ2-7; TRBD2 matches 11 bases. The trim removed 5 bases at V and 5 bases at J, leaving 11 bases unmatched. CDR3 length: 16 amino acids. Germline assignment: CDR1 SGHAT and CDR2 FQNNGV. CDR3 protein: CASSPTVGLAGNEQYF. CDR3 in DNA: TGTGCCAGCAGCCCAACGGTAGGACTAGCGGGTAACGAGCAGTACTTC.

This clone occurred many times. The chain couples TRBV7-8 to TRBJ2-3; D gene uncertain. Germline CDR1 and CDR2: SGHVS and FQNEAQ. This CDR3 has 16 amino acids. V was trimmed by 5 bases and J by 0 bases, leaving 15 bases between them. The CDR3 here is CASSLELFTSTDTQYF. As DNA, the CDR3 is TGTGCCAGCAGCCTTGAGTTGTTTACTAGCACAGATACGCAGTATTTT.

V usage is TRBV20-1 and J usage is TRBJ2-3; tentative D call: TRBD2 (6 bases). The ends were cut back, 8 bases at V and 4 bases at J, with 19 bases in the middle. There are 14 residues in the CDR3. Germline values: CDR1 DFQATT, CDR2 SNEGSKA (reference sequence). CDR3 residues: CSPDSSGDADTQYF. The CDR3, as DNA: TGCAGTCCAGACTCGTCGGGAGACGCAGATACGCAGTATTTT.

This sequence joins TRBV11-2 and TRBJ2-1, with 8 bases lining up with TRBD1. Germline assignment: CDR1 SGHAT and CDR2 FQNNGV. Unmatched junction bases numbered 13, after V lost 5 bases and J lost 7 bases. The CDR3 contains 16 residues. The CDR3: CASSDCDRGCFNEQFF. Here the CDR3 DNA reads TGTGCCAGCAGCGATTGCGACAGGGGATGTTTTAATGAGCAGTTCTTC.

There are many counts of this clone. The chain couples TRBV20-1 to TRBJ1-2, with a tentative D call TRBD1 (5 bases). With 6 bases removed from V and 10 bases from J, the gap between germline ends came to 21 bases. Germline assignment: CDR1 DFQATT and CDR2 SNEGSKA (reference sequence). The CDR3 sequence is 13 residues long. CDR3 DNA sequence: TGCAGTGCCAGCCAAAGGGGCCCTTCCCACTACACCTTC. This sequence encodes CSASQRGPSHYTF.

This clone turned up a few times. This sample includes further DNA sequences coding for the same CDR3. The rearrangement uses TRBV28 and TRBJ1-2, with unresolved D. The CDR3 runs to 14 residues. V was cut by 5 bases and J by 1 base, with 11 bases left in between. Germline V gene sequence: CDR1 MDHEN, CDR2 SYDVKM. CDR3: CASSQAYSNYGYTF. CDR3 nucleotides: TGTGCCAGCAGTCAGGCTTACAGTAACTATGGCTACACCTTC.

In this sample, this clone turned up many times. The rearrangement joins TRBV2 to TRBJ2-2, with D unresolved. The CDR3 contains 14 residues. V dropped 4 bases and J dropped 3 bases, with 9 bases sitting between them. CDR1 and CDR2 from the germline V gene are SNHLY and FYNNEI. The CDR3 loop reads CASSVVFYTGELFF. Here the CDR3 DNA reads TGTGCCAGCAGTGTCGTGTTTTACACCGGGGAGCTGTTTTTT.

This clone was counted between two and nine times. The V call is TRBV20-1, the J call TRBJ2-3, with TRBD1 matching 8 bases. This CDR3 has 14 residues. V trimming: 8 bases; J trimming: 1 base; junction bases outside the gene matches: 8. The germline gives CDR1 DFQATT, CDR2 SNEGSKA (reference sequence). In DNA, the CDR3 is TGCAGTACCTTTGGACAGGGTGGCACAGATACGCAGTATTTT. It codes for CSTFGQGGTDTQYF.

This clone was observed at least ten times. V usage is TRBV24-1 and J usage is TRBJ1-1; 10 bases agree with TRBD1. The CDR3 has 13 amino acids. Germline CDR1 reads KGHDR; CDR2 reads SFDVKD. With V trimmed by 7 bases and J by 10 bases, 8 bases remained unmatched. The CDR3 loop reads CATRYRDRGRAFF. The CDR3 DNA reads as TGTGCCACCAGATACCGGGACAGGGGAAGAGCTTTCTTT.

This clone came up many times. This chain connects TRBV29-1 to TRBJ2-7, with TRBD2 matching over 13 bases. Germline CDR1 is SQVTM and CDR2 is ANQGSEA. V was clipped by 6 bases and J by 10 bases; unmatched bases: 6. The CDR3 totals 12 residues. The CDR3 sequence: CSVGTSGTVQYF. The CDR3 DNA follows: TGCAGCGTGGGGACTAGCGGGACCGTTCAGTACTTC.

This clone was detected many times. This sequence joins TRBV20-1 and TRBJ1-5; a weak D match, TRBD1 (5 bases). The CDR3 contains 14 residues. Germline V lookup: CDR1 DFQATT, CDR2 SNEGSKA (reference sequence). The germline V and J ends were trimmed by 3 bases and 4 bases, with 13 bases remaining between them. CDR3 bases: TGCAGTGCTAGCGCAGGGATTGGGAATCAGCCCCAGCATTTT. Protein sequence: CSASAGIGNQPQHF.

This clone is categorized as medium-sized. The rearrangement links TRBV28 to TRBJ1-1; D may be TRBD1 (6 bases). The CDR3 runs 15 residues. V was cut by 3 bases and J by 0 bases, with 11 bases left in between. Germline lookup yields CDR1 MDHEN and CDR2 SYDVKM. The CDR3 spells CASSLGGSVNTEAFF. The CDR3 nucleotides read TGTGCCAGCAGTTTGGGGGGCTCAGTGAACACTGAAGCTTTCTTT.

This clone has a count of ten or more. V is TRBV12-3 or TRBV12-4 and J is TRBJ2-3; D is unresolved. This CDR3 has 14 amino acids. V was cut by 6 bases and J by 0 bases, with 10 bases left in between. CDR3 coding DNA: TGTGCCAGCAGCCTACCCCCTAGCACAGATACGCAGTATTTT. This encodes CASSLPPSTDTQYF.

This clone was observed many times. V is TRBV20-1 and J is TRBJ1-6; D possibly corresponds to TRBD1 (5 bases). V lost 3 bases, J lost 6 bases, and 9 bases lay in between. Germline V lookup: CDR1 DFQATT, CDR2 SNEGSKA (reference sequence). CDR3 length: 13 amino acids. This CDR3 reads CSARRGGNSPLHF. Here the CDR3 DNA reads TGCAGTGCTAGGAGGGGAGGTAATTCACCCCTCCACTTT.

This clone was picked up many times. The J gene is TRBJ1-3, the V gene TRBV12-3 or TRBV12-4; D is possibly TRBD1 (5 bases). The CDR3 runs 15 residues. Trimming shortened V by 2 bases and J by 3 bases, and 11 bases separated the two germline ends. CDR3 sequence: CASSLWGTSGNTIYF. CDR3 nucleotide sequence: TGTGCCAGCAGTTTATGGGGCACAAGTGGAAACACCATATATTTT.

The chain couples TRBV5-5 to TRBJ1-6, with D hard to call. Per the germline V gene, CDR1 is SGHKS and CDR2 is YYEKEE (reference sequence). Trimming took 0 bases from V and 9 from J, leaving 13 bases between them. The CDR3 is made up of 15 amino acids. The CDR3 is CASSLDPSGRSPLHF. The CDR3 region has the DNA TGTGCCAGCAGCTTGGACCCCTCGGGTCGTTCACCCCTCCACTTT.

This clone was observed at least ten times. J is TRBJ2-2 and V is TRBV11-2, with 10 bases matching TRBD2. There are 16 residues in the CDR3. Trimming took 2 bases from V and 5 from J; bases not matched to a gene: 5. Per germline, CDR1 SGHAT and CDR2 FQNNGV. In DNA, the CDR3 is TGTGCCAGCAGCTTAACTAGCGGGAAGGGGACCGGGGAGCTGTTTTTT. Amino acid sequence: CASSLTSGKGTGELFF. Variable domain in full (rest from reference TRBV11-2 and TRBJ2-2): EAGVAQSPRYKIIEKRQSVAFWCNPISGHATLYWYQQILGQGPKLLIQFQNNGVVDDSQLPKDRFSAERLKGVDSTLKIQPAKLEDSAVYLCASSLTSGKGTGELFFGEGSRLTVL.

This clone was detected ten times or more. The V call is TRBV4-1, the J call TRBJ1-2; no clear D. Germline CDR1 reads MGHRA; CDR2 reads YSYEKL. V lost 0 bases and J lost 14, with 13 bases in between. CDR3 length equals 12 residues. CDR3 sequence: CASSQDMRRPTF. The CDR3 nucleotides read TGCGCCAGCAGCCAAGATATGCGGCGGCCGACCTTC.

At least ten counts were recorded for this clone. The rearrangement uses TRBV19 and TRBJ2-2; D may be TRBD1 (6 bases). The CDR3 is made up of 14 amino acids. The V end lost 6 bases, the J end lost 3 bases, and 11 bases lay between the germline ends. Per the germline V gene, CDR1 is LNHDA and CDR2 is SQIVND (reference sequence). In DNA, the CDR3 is TGTGCCAGTAGCCAGGGGTCCTACACCGGGGAGCTGTTTTTT. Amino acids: CASSQGSYTGELFF.

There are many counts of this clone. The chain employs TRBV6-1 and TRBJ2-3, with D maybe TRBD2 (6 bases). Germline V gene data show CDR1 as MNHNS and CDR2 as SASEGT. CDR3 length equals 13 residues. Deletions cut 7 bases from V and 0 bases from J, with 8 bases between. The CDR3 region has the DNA TGTGCCAGCACTGCGGGGAGCACAGATACGCAGTATTTT. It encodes CASTAGSTDTQYF.

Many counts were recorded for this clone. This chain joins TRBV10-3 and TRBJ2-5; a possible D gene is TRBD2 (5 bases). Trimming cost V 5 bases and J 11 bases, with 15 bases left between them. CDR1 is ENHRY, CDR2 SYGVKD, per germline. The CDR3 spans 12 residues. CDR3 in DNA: TGTGCCATCAGTCCTAGCCGGGAATCTCAGTACTTC. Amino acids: CAISPSRESQYF.